The entry below describes one T cell receptor (beta chain). Its antigen is not known. This record comes from a study of cytomegalovirus exposure and HLA in healthy donors. Study background: HLA-typed donors contributed approximately 86 million unique TCRs, which were held in an early data release.

Broader study findings: As immune exposure information, only CMV serostatus was available.

All donors participated as healthy donors of bone marrow. Donors likely had unrecorded immune exposures despite being nominally healthy when sampled. The PCR had 60 Vbeta and 13 Jbeta primers. Sequenced by immunoSEQ multiplex PCR; TCRdb stores in-frame clones only, minus some. The sample shows more than 150,000 clones, 70% to 90% of them seen only once. This CDR3 comprises 15 residues. Germline V gene lookup returns CDR1 SGHRS and CDR2 YFSETQ. The ends lost 2 bases at V and 2 bases at J; junction bases unmatched: 5. Sample: PBMCs. The chain links TRBV5-1 to TRBJ2-7, with 9 bases that match TRBD1. This clonotype was obtained from a man aged 18 to 35 in good health and CMV-seropositive. CDR3 nucleotide sequence: TGCGCCAGCAGCTTTCGACAGGGGGTTACCTACGAGCAGTACTTC. It translates to CASSFRQGVTYEQYF.